The subject of this entry is one TCR beta chain. The antigen remains unidentified. This beta chain represents an off-target read in a library built for alpha chains; its size is of limited meaning. In the library, each TCR cDNA molecule bore its own unique molecular identifier. A single record per CDR3 protein comes from TCRdb applying MiXCR to the 5' RACE reads. The sample has roughly 4,500 distinct CDR3 sequences, almost 35% seen once; the top ten hold about 34%. Described time point: sample taken at primary tumor resection. No cells were sorted before sequencing. The whole RNA sequenced was extracted from tumor, nontumor lung or frozen PBMC. Untreated early-stage non-small cell lung cancer patients, approximately 79 in total, were the donors. This CDR3 spans 12 amino acids. V lost 7 bases and J 5 bases, leaving 8 bases between the germline ends. The germline V gene has CDR1 ENHRY and CDR2 SYGVKD.

The sample comes from a study of spatial heterogeneity in lung cancer. Overall study: An average of more than ten raw reads was observed per unique TCR and UMI combination. Findings and caveats of the study: Ubiquitous, expanded tumor-derived TCRs were more frequently observed in blood at resection than at follow-up.

This rearrangement joins TRBV10-3 to TRBJ2-2; possibly TRBD2 for D (5 bases). Source: PBMCs, taken at surgery. The sequence was obtained from a male donor with early-stage non-small cell lung cancer. The CDR3 spells CAITRRTGELFF. CDR3 DNA sequence: TGTGCCATCACAAGGAGGACCGGGGAGCTGTTTTTT.